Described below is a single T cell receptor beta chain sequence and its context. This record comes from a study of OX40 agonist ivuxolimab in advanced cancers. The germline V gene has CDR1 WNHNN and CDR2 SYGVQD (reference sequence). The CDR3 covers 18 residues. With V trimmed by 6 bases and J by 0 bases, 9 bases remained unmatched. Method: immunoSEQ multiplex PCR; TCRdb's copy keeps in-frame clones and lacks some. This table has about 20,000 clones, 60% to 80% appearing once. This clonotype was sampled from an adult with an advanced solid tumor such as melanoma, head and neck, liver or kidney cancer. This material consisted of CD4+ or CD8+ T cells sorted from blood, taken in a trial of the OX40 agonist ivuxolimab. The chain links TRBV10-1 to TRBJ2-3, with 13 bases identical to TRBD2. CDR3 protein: CASSGTSGALISTDTQYF. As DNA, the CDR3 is TGCGCCAGCAGCGGGACTAGCGGGGCCCTTATTAGCACAGATACGCAGTATTTT.